This record covers a single TCR beta chain. Its antigen remains unidentified. CDR1 and CDR2 from the germline V gene are LGHNA and YSLEER. The CDR3 covers 14 residues. The V and J ends lost 4 bases and 4 bases respectively, with 13 bases between them. One entry per CDR3 protein results from TCRdb running MiXCR on the 5' RACE reads. The sample holds 700,000 or so distinct CDR3 sequences, 8.5% to 9% seen once. This record belongs to a study of identical twins. Findings and limits, study-wide: Low generation-probability sequences were in excess among twin-shared out-of-frame alpha sequences.

Separately, the same data were catalogued under a study of yellow fever vaccine responses in identical twins.

The sequence came from a woman aged 18-29 years in good health. The genes are TRBV4-3 and TRBJ1-2; perhaps TRBD1 as D (5 bases). The sequencing input was PBMCs. The CDR3 protein is CASSPGTTSYGYTF. The CDR3 DNA follows: TGCGCCAGCAGCCCCGGGACTACGTCCTATGGCTACACCTTC.